This TCR beta chain was documented in a study of shared clonotypes between healthy human individuals. Healthy adults negative for HIV, lacking recent acute infections or vaccinations, served as donors. At a deep level, the assay was run. For every subset, genomic DNA was evenly distributed across several immunoSEQ plates. Ten immunoSEQ deep assay plates were used to sequence unsorted PBMC DNA. This table comes from immunoSEQ multiplex PCR, and its TCRdb copy is limited to in-frame clones, with some not included. The sample holds around 530,000 clones, just over 75% seen once. There are 13 residues in the CDR3. The V gene's germline CDR1 is LNHDA and CDR2 SQIVND (reference sequence). Trimming shortened V by 1 base and J by 9 bases, and 10 bases separated the two germline ends.

V and J are TRBV19 and TRBJ2-4, with TRBD2 as a possible D gene (5 bases). The sequenced sample consisted of PBMCs. The receptor was derived from a woman aged 40 to 50 in good health. Some clones in this sample may be carry-over from other donors' samples. This chain's CDR3 is CASSIAHEGIQYF. In DNA form, the CDR3 reads TGTGCCAGTAGTATAGCGCACGAGGGCATTCAGTACTTC.